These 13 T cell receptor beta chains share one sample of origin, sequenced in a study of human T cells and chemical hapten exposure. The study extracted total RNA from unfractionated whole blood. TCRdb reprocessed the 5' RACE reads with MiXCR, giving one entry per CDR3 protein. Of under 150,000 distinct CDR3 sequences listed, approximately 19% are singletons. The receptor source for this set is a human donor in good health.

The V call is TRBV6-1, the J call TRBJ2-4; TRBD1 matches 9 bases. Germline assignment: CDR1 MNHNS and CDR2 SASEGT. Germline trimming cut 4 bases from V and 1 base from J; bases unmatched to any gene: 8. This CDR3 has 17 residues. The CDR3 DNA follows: TGTGCCAGCAGTGCCCTAACAGGGGGCTCGGCCAAAAACATTCAGTACTTC. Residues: CASSALTGGSAKNIQYF.

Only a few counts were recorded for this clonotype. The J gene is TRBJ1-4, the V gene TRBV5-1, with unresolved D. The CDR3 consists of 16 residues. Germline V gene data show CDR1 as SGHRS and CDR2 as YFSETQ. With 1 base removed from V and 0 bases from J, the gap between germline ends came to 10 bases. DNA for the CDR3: TGCGCCAGCAGCTTGACCGGGTCCGCAACTAATGAAAAACTGTTTTTT. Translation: CASSLTGSATNEKLFF.

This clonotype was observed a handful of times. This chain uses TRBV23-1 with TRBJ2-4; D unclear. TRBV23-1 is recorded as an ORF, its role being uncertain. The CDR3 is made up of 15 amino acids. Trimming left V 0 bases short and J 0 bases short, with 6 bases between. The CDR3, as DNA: TGCGCCAGCAGTCAATCTTCCCTAGCCAAAAACATTCAGTACTTC. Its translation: CASSQSSLAKNIQYF.

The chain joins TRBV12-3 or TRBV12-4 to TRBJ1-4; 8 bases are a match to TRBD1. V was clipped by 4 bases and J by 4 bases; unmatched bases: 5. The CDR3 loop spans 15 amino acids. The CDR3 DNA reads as TGTGCCAGCAGTTGGCAGGGGGCAAATAATGAAAAACTGTTTTTT. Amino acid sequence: CASSWQGANNEKLFF.

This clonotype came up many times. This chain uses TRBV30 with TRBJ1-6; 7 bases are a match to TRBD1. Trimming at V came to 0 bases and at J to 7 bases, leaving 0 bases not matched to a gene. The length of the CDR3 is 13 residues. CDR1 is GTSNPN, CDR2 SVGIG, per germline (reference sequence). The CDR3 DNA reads TGTGCCTGGAGTGTACAGGGGAATTCACCCCTCCACTTT. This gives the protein CAWSVQGNSPLHF.

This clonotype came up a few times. The CDR3 region is CSASLASGSFEQYF. The CDR3 nucleotides read TGCAGTGCTAGCTTAGCTAGCGGGAGCTTCGAGCAGTACTTC. V is TRBV20-1 and J is TRBJ2-7; 10 bases align to TRBD2. Germline V gene data show CDR1 as DFQATT and CDR2 as SNEGSKA (reference sequence). CDR3 length: 14 amino acids. The V gene end was trimmed by 3 bases and the J gene end by 6 bases; junction bases not matched to a gene: 8.

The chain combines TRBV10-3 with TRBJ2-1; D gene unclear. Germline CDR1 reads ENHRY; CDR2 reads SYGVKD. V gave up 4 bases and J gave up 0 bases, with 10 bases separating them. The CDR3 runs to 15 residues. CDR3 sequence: CAISADHSSYNEQFF. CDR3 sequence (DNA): TGTGCCATCAGTGCTGACCATAGCTCCTACAATGAGCAGTTCTTC.

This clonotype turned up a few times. The CDR3 DNA follows: TGCAGTGCGGCACAGGGGTCCCTGAACACTGAAGCTTTCTTT. Residues: CSAAQGSLNTEAFF. The chain employs TRBV20-1 and TRBJ1-1; 7 positions match TRBD1. This CDR3 region has 14 residues. Germline loops: CDR1 DFQATT, CDR2 SNEGSKA (reference sequence). V was clipped by 6 bases and J by 0 bases; unmatched bases: 7.

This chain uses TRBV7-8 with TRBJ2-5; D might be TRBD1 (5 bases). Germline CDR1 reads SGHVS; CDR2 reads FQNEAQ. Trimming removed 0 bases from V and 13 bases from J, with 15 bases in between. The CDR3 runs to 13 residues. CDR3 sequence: CASSLARVEFPYF. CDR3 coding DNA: TGTGCCAGCAGCTTAGCCAGGGTTGAGTTTCCGTACTTC.

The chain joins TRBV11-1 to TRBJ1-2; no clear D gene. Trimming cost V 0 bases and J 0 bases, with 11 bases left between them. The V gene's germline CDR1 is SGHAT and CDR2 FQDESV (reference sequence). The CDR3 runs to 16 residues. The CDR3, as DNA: TGTGCCAGCAGCTTAGCGGTCGCGGGAGCTAACTATGGCTACACCTTC. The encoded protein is CASSLAVAGANYGYTF.

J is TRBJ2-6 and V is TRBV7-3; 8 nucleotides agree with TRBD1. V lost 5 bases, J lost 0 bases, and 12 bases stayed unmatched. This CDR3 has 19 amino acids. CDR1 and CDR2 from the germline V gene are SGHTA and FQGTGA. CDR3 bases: TGTGCCAGCAGCCTCACAAGGACAGGGAGCTTCTCTGGGGCCAACGTCCTGACTTTC. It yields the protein CASSLTRTGSFSGANVLTF. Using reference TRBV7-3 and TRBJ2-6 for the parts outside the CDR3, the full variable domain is GAGVSQTPSNKVTEKGKYVELRCDPISGHTALYWYRQSLGQGPEFLIYFQGTGAADDSGLPNDRFFAVRPEGSVSTLKIQRTERGDSAVYLCASSLTRTGSFSGANVLTFGAGSRLTVL.

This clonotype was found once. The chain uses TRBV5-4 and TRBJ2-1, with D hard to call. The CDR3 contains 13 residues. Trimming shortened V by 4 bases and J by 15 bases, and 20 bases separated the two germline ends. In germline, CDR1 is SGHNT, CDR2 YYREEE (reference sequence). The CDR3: CASSRPTDQRRFF. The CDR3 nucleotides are TGTGCCAGCAGCCGCCCTACCGATCAGAGGCGGTTCTTC.

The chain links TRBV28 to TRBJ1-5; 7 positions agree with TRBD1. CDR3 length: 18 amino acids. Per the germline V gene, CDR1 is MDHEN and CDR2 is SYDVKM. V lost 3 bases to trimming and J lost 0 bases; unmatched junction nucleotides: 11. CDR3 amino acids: CASSFSQGGVISNQPQHF. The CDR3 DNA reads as TGTGCCAGCAGTTTCTCTCAGGGGGGGGTTATTAGCAATCAGCCCCAGCATTTT.